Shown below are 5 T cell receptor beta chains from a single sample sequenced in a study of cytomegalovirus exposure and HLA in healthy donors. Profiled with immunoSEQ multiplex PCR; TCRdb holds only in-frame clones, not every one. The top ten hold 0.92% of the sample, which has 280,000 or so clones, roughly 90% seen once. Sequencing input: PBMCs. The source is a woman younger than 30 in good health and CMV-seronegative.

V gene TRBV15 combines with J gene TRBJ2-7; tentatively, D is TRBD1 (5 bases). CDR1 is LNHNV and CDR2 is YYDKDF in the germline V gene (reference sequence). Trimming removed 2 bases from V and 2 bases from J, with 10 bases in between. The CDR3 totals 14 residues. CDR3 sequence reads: CATSRTRVAYEQYF. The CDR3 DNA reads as TGTGCCACCAGCAGAACCAGGGTCGCCTACGAGCAGTACTTC. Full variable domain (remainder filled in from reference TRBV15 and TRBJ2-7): DAMVIQNPRYQVTQFGKPVTLSCSQTLNHNVMYWYQQKSSQAPKLLFHYYDKDFNNEADTPDNFQSRRPNTSFCFLDIRSPGLGDTAMYLCATSRTRVAYEQYFGPGTRLTVT.

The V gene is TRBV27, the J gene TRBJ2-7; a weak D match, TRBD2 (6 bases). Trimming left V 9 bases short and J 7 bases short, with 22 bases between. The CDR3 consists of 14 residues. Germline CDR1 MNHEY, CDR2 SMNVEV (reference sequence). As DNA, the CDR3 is TGTGCCAGGGGACCGGGACTCAAAGCGGCGGAGCAGTACTTC. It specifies CARGPGLKAAEQYF.

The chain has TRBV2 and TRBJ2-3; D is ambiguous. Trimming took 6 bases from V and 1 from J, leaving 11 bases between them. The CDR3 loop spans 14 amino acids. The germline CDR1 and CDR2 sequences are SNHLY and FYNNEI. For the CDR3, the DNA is TGTGCCAGCAGCAGATTACCTCGCACAGATACGCAGTATTTT. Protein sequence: CASSRLPRTDTQYF.

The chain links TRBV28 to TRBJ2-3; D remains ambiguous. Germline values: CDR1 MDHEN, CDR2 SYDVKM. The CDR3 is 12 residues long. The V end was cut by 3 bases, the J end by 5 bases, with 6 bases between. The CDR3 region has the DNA TGTGCCAGCAGTTTGCCGGGAGATACGCAGTATTTT. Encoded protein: CASSLPGDTQYF.

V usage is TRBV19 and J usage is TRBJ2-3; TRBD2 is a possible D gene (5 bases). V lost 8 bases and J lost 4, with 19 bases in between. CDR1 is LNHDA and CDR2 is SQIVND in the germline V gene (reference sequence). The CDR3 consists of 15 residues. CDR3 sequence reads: CASALYGVSADTQYF. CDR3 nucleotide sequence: TGTGCCAGTGCCCTCTACGGGGTTTCAGCAGATACGCAGTATTTT.